This passage covers 32 T cell receptor beta chains from one sample sequenced in a study of blood T cell repertoires in COVID-19 (dated by TCRdb to 2019 to 2021). The method was the immunoSEQ multiplex PCR assay. What TCRdb holds here is the immuneACCESS table cut down to in-frame rearrangements. Part of the clones is not present; checked against another copy, under half of the missing clones reflect an unresolved V gene, and the others are unexplained. The sample table contains roughly 260,000 clones; only one count was recorded for more than 85% of them. 2.6% of the sample comes from the top ten. What was sequenced was peripheral blood. Every receptor here comes from a person under 30 with COVID-19, enrolled during active disease.

V and J are TRBV30 and TRBJ2-1, with 8 bases fitting TRBD2. This CDR3 region has 15 residues. Germline lookup yields CDR1 GTSNPN and CDR2 SVGIG (reference sequence). J gave up 4 bases and V 0 bases, and 5 bases lay outside the gene matches. The CDR3 spells CAWSVALAAYNEQFF. As DNA, the CDR3 is TGTGCCTGGAGTGTAGCACTAGCGGCTTACAATGAGCAGTTCTTC.

Concerning this clone: The sample contains more than one DNA sequence encoding this CDR3. The chain is built from TRBV12-3 or TRBV12-4 and TRBJ2-7; TRBD1 aligns across 7 bases. J was trimmed by 2 bases and V by 6 bases; bases with no gene match: 4. CDR3 length equals 13 residues. The CDR3 region is CASSRDRAYEQYF. The DNA of the CDR3 is TGTGCCAGCAGCCGAGACAGGGCCTACGAGCAGTACTTC.

For this clone: This same CDR3 is encoded by further DNA sequences in the sample. This rearrangement joins TRBV2 to TRBJ2-7; D unresolved. V was pared by 7 bases and J by 1 base, with 5 bases between. This CDR3 has 11 residues. Per germline, CDR1 SNHLY and CDR2 FYNNEI. CDR3 sequence reads: CASTVSYEQYF. The CDR3 DNA reads as TGTGCCAGCACCGTTTCCTACGAGCAGTACTTC.

V is TRBV6-2 or TRBV6-3 and J is TRBJ2-1; D is uncertain. Germline-derived CDR1 and CDR2 are MNHEY and SVGEGT. CDR3 length equals 13 residues. Trimming shortened V by 6 bases and J by 6 bases, and 12 bases separated the two germline ends. The CDR3 sequence is CASSHPGRNEQFF. In DNA, the CDR3 is TGTGCCAGCAGCCACCCCGGTCGCAATGAGCAGTTCTTC.

This rearrangement joins TRBV12-3 or TRBV12-4 to TRBJ1-6; D ambiguous. This CDR3 spans 11 amino acids. The V and J ends lost 6 bases and 12 bases respectively, with 9 bases between them. The CDR3 coding sequence is TGTGCCAGCAGGCTTGAGGGACCCCTCCACTTT. Translated: CASRLEGPLHF.

There are a few counts of this clone. V and J are TRBV3-1 (or the pseudogene TRBV3-2) and TRBJ2-3, with 9 nucleotides matching TRBD2. The CDR3 loop spans 14 amino acids. V shed 4 bases, J shed 6 bases, and the junction held 5 bases outside the gene matches. Germline V gives CDR1 LGHDT, CDR2 YNNKEL (reference sequence). CDR3 DNA sequence: TGTGCCAGCAGCCTTAGCGGGAGTGGCGATACGCAGTATTTT. The encoded protein is CASSLSGSGDTQYF.

V gene TRBV2 combines with J gene TRBJ2-5; perhaps TRBD1 as D (6 bases). The CDR3 contains 13 residues. V was cut by 9 bases and J by 4 bases, with 15 bases left in between. Germline CDR1 reads SNHLY; CDR2 reads FYNNEI. CDR3 loop: CARVGVRGETQYF. CDR3 sequence (DNA): TGTGCCAGGGTAGGGGTCAGGGGAGAGACCCAGTACTTC.

The rearrangement uses TRBV4-1 and TRBJ2-6, with 10 bases that match TRBD1. The CDR3 loop spans 17 amino acids. Germline lookup yields CDR1 MGHRA and CDR2 YSYEKL. V was pared by 3 bases and J by 2 bases, with 4 bases of the junction left unmatched. The CDR3 protein is CASSQEGQGPGANVLTF. CDR3 bases: TGCGCCAGCAGCCAGGAGGGACAGGGGCCTGGGGCCAACGTCCTGACTTTC.

The chain couples TRBV15 to TRBJ1-1, with 7 bases matching TRBD1. The CDR3 has 14 amino acids. Per germline, CDR1 LNHNV and CDR2 YYDKDF (reference sequence). The V and J ends lost 3 bases and 3 bases, in that order; junction bases with no gene match: 4. In nucleotides, the CDR3 is TGTGCCACCAGCAGGGACAGGTCGTACACTGAAGCTTTCTTT. Its translation is CATSRDRSYTEAFF.

This chain links TRBV5-1 with TRBJ1-1; no clear D. Per the germline V gene, CDR1 is SGHRS and CDR2 is YFSETQ. The ends were cut back, 3 bases at V and 0 bases at J, with 9 bases in the middle. The CDR3 spans 14 residues. CDR3 coding DNA: TGCGCCAGCAGCTCCTTATCGTTGAACACTGAAGCTTTCTTT. Its protein product is CASSSLSLNTEAFF.

The chain has TRBV11-2 and TRBJ2-7; TRBD1 might be the D (6 bases). The CDR3 spans 15 residues. Germline V gives CDR1 SGHAT, CDR2 FQNNGV. V was trimmed by 5 bases and J by 4 bases, leaving 18 bases between them. CDR3 in DNA: TGTGCCAGCAGCCCCACTTGGGACACGAAATACGAGCAGTACTTC. Translating gives CASSPTWDTKYEQYF. Full variable domain (rest looked up from reference TRBV11-2 and TRBJ2-7): EAGVAQSPRYKIIEKRQSVAFWCNPISGHATLYWYQQILGQGPKLLIQFQNNGVVDDSQLPKDRFSAERLKGVDSTLKIQPAKLEDSAVYLCASSPTWDTKYEQYFGPGTRLTVT.

This clone has just one count. This chain connects TRBV11-2 to TRBJ2-3, with 8 bases matching TRBD2. CDR3 length: 16 amino acids. The germline V gene encodes CDR1 SGHAT and CDR2 FQNNGV. V shed 7 bases, J shed 3 bases, and the junction held 12 bases outside the gene matches. The CDR3, as DNA: TGTGCCAGCACTAGACAGGTGGGACTAGGTACAGATACGCAGTATTTT. It is translated as CASTRQVGLGTDTQYF.

DNA for the CDR3: TGTGCCACCAGTCGAGGGAGGGCGACGCAGTATTTT. It encodes CATSRGRATQYF. This sequence joins TRBV24-1 and TRBJ2-3, with 7 bases aligning to TRBD2. CDR1 is KGHDR, CDR2 SFDVKD, per germline. The CDR3 sequence is 12 residues long. With V trimmed by 6 bases and J by 9 bases, 5 bases remained unmatched.

This clone showed up just once. The rearrangement uses TRBV7-9 and TRBJ1-4; no clear D. The CDR3 totals 11 residues. The germline V gene encodes CDR1 SEHNR and CDR2 FQNEAQ (reference sequence). V was clipped by 10 bases and J by 6 bases, with 9 bases between them. CDR3 in amino acids: CATLRDEKLFF. In DNA, the CDR3 is TGTGCCACCCTACGAGATGAAAAACTGTTTTTT.

This clone was picked up a small number of times. The sample carries other DNA sequences with the same CDR3. This rearrangement joins TRBV9 to TRBJ2-3; 12 nucleotides match TRBD2. The V segment lost 1 base and the J segment 4 bases; nucleotides outside the gene matches: 1. Germline V gene data show CDR1 as SGDLS and CDR2 as YYNGEE. The CDR3 totals 15 residues. CDR3 protein: CASSVLAGGADTQYF. CDR3 bases: TGTGCCAGCAGCGTACTAGCGGGAGGGGCAGATACGCAGTATTTT.

This clone was picked up a small number of times. J is TRBJ2-5 and V is TRBV24-1; D is undetermined. CDR3 length equals 13 residues. Between the trimmed V and J ends, which lost 3 bases and 5 bases, there was a span of 9 bases. Germline lookup yields CDR1 KGHDR and CDR2 SFDVKD. CDR3 in amino acids: CATSDGPVETQYF. CDR3 in DNA: TGTGCCACCAGTGATGGGCCGGTGGAGACCCAGTACTTC.

The chain combines TRBV7-9 with TRBJ2-1; TRBD1 matches at 7 bases. The CDR3 has 14 amino acids. Germline-derived CDR1 and CDR2 are SEHNR and FQNEAQ (reference sequence). With V trimmed by 5 bases and J by 8 bases, 9 bases remained unmatched. The CDR3 region has the DNA TGTGCCAGCAGCCCCCCCGGACAGGCCGATGAGCAGTTCTTC. This encodes CASSPPGQADEQFF.

The CDR3 coding sequence is TGTGCCAGCAGCCAGGACAGTGCAACTAATGAAAAACTGTTTTTT. Encoded protein: CASSQDSATNEKLFF. This chain connects TRBV5-4 to TRBJ1-4; tentatively, D is TRBD1 (6 bases). V lost 4 bases, J lost 0 bases, and 10 bases lay in between. This CDR3 is 15 amino acids long. Germline lookup yields CDR1 SGHNT and CDR2 YYREEE (reference sequence).

The V call is TRBV5-1, the J call TRBJ2-5; weak D call: TRBD1 (6 bases). Trimming took off 0 bases at V and 5 bases at J, with 11 bases between the two ends. Germline loops: CDR1 SGHRS, CDR2 YFSETQ. The CDR3 is made up of 14 amino acids. The CDR3 DNA follows: TGCGCCAGCAGCTTGGATACAGGGTCGGAGACCCAGTACTTC. Translating it yields CASSLDTGSETQYF.

J is TRBJ1-2 and V is TRBV5-4, with 7 nucleotides matching TRBD1. The CDR3 has 14 residues. Trimming took 0 bases from V and 5 from J; bases not matched to a gene: 4. CDR1 and CDR2 from the germline V gene are SGHNT and YYREEE (reference sequence). Here the CDR3 reads CASSLGQGLYGYTF. The CDR3 region has the DNA TGTGCCAGCAGCTTGGGACAGGGATTGTATGGCTACACCTTC.

This clone was seen once. The rearrangement uses TRBV10-2 and TRBJ2-2, with 10 bases lining up with TRBD1. In germline, CDR1 is WSHSY, CDR2 SAAADI. The CDR3 runs 13 residues. The V gene end was trimmed by 9 bases and the J gene end by 5 bases; junction bases not matched to a gene: 3. CDR3 in amino acids: CARDRGGTGELFF. The CDR3 DNA sequence: TGCGCCAGGGACAGGGGGGGTACCGGGGAGCTGTTTTTT.

This clone appeared once. This chain uses TRBV11-2 with TRBJ1-6; 8 nucleotides line up with TRBD1. The germline V gene has CDR1 SGHAT and CDR2 FQNNGV. V lost 1 base to trimming and J lost 8 bases; unmatched junction nucleotides: 1. The CDR3 totals 14 residues. In DNA, the CDR3 is TGTGCCAGCAGCTTAGCGGGACAGGATTCACCCCTCCACTTT. Encoded protein: CASSLAGQDSPLHF.

V is TRBV2 and J is TRBJ2-5; 7 nucleotides align to TRBD2. V lost 1 base and J lost 5; bases outside the gene matches: 4. The V gene's germline CDR1 is SNHLY and CDR2 FYNNEI. The CDR3 consists of 14 residues. CDR3 region: CASSEVTSAETQYF. CDR3 nucleotides: TGTGCCAGCAGTGAAGTTACTAGCGCGGAGACCCAGTACTTC.

The chain links TRBV10-1 to TRBJ2-7; a possible D gene is TRBD1 (6 bases). V was cut by 0 bases and J by 7 bases, with 16 bases left in between. CDR3 length: 15 amino acids. Germline loops: CDR1 WNHNN, CDR2 SYGVQD (reference sequence). CDR3 region: CASSESGTPVGEQYF. CDR3 DNA: TGCGCCAGCAGTGAGTCCGGGACACCCGTCGGGGAGCAGTACTTC.

This clone was detected a few times. V usage is TRBV5-1 and J usage is TRBJ2-3, with D possibly TRBD1 on 5 matching bases. The CDR3 consists of 14 residues. CDR1 is SGHRS and CDR2 is YFSETQ in the germline V gene. The V end was cut by 4 bases, the J end by 0 bases, with 9 bases between. The CDR3 region has the DNA TGCGCCAGCAGCGCCCAGGGAAGCACAGATACGCAGTATTTT. Translating gives CASSAQGSTDTQYF. Together with reference TRBV5-1 and TRBJ2-3, the CDR3 gives the full variable domain: KAGVTQTPRYLIKTRGQQVTLSCSPISGHRSVSWYQQTPGQGLQFLFEYFSETQRNKGNFPGRFSGRQFSNSRSEMNVSTLELGDSALYLCASSAQGSTDTQYFGPGTRLTVL.

This clone occurred once. Other nucleotide sequences from this sample produce the same CDR3. The chain links TRBV6-4 to TRBJ2-1; 7 bases match TRBD1. The J segment lost 1 base and the V segment lost 3 bases, leaving 3 bases of the junction unmatched. The CDR3 contains 15 residues. The germline V gene encodes CDR1 MRHNA and CDR2 SNTAGT. The CDR3 loop is CASSEAGGSYNEQFF. In DNA, the CDR3 is TGTGCCAGCAGTGAGGCAGGGGGATCCTACAATGAGCAGTTCTTC.

The V call is TRBV27, the J call TRBJ2-3; D not certain. The germline V gene encodes CDR1 MNHEY and CDR2 SMNVEV (reference sequence). V was pared by 1 base and J by 1 base, with 9 bases between. The CDR3 length is 15 residues. DNA for the CDR3: TGTGCCAGCAGTTTATATAAAAGAGGCACAGATACGCAGTATTTT. Its translation: CASSLYKRGTDTQYF.

To note about this clone: The junction departs from the called germline gene at one end, perhaps through a read error. This sequence joins TRBV13 and TRBJ2-1, with D maybe TRBD1 (7 bases). Per the germline V gene, CDR1 is PRHDT and CDR2 is FYEKMQ (reference sequence). The CDR3 runs to 15 residues. The CDR3 DNA reads as TGTGCCAGCAGCCTAGGGGGCGGGGCCCCCAATGAGCAGTTCTTC. Amino acid sequence: CASSLGGGAPNEQFF.

The chain combines TRBV28 with TRBJ1-6, with TRBD1 as a possible D gene (5 bases). V lost 2 bases and J lost 0, with 11 bases in between. There are 17 residues in the CDR3. Germline V gene sequence: CDR1 MDHEN, CDR2 SYDVKM. The CDR3 DNA reads TGTGCCAGCAGTTTAGTCGCTCAGGGCTCCTATAATTCACCCCTCCACTTT. It yields the protein CASSLVAQGSYNSPLHF.

This chain uses TRBV10-3 with TRBJ2-3; 11 bases fit TRBD2. Trimming removed 4 bases from V and 2 bases from J; junction bases left unmatched: 8. This CDR3 contains 17 residues. Germline loops: CDR1 ENHRY, CDR2 SYGVKD. CDR3: CAISGKLAGAITDTQYF. CDR3 in DNA: TGTGCCATCAGTGGGAAACTAGCGGGAGCCATCACAGATACGCAGTATTTT.

This rearrangement joins TRBV27 to TRBJ1-3, with D uncertain. V was pared by 5 bases and J by 4 bases, with 9 bases between. CDR3 length: 13 amino acids. Germline V gene lookup returns CDR1 MNHEY and CDR2 SMNVEV (reference sequence). The CDR3 DNA reads as TGTGCCAGCAGTCCCCGTGTCGGAAACACCATATATTTT. Translated: CASSPRVGNTIYF.

The chain has TRBV27 and TRBJ2-7, with TRBD2 as a possible D gene (6 bases). V was trimmed by 5 bases and J by 3 bases, leaving 20 bases between them. Germline V gene data show CDR1 as MNHEY and CDR2 as SMNVEV (reference sequence). There are 16 residues in the CDR3. The CDR3 is CASSAGPGTDYYEQYF. The CDR3 DNA reads TGTGCCAGCAGTGCCGGACCCGGGACGGACTACTACGAGCAGTACTTC.